Below, 2 T cell receptor beta chains from the same sample are listed, as sequenced in a study of blood T cell repertoires in COVID-19. Produced via immunoSEQ multiplex PCR; TCRdb's table is partial and in-frame only. The repertoire has approximately 260,000 clones, approximately 86% of them found once; the top ten carry about 3.6%. The sequencing sample was made of peripheral blood. The receptors derive from a man younger than 35 with active or convalescent COVID-19.

The chain combines TRBV24-1 with TRBJ2-2; 11 bases agree with TRBD2. Germline CDR1 KGHDR, CDR2 SFDVKD. Unmatched junction bases numbered 8, after V lost 0 bases and J lost 6 bases. This CDR3 spans 18 amino acids. CDR3 DNA: TGTGCCACCAGTGATTTGCCCCTGACTAGCGGGAAAGCCGGGGAGCTGTTTTTT. This translates into CATSDLPLTSGKAGELFF.

The rearrangement links TRBV11-2 to TRBJ2-3; 9 nucleotides agree with TRBD2. Germline loops: CDR1 SGHAT, CDR2 FQNNGV. The CDR3 spans 15 residues. Trimming cost V 4 bases and J 8 bases; bases outside gene matches: 10. The CDR3 here is CASSWNLEAGGTQYF. CDR3 coding DNA: TGTGCCAGCAGCTGGAATCTCGAAGCGGGGGGTACGCAGTATTTT. The whole variable domain, remainder taken from reference TRBV11-2 and TRBJ2-3, is EAGVAQSPRYKIIEKRQSVAFWCNPISGHATLYWYQQILGQGPKLLIQFQNNGVVDDSQLPKDRFSAERLKGVDSTLKIQPAKLEDSAVYLCASSWNLEAGGTQYFGPGTRLTVL.